Listed below are T cell receptor beta chains from one sample, sequenced in a study of T cell clonotyping in hematopoietic cell transplantation. TCRdb's copy holds only in-frame clones and misses some; the assay was immunoSEQ multiplex PCR. The sample lists 25,000 to 30,000 clones, approximately 94% occurring once. The specimen was peripheral blood mononuclear cells, collected before stem cell transplant. Receptor source: a man aged 50 to 59 with acute myeloid leukemia. Some clones in this sample may be carry-over from other donors' samples. Both conserved end residues are part of each CDR3. The order of the fields is V gene, clone size, J gene, D gene, CDR3 DNA, CDR3 protein. A D gene is named only where the DNA matches it firmly. Clone size, where shown, is once, few, many, or a class for clones that have expanded.

v_call: TRBV7-8
clone_size: -
j_call: TRBJ1-4
d_call: -
cdr3_nt: TGTGCCAGCAGCGGCCGGTTGGGCTATAATGAAAAACTGTTTTTT
cdr3_aa: CASSGRLGYNEKLFF

v_call: TRBV19
clone_size: -
j_call: TRBJ1-1
d_call: -
cdr3_nt: TGTGCCAGTAGTATACGGGTGGCCACTGAAGCTTTCTTT
cdr3_aa: CASSIRVATEAFF

v_call: TRBV20-1
clone_size: -
j_call: TRBJ1-2
d_call: -
cdr3_nt: TGCAGTGCCCCGGGAGGCTACACCTTC
cdr3_aa: CSAPGGYTF

v_call: TRBV27
clone_size: -
j_call: TRBJ2-6
d_call: TRBD1
cdr3_nt: TGTGCCAGCAGCCCACCGGGACAGGGTAGAGGTGGGGCCAACGTCCTGACTTTC
cdr3_aa: CASSPPGQGRGGANVLTF

v_call: TRBV7-2
clone_size: -
j_call: TRBJ2-5
d_call: TRBD2
cdr3_nt: TGTGCCAGCAGCTTCCCAGCGGGGGGACAAGAGACCCAGTACTTC
cdr3_aa: CASSFPAGGQETQYF

v_call: TRBV9
clone_size: -
j_call: TRBJ1-1
d_call: -
cdr3_nt: TGTGCCAGCAGCGCCCTGGTCGACACTGAAGCTTTCTTT
cdr3_aa: CASSALVDTEAFF

v_call: TRBV7-7
clone_size: -
j_call: TRBJ1-2
d_call: -
cdr3_nt: TGTGCCAGCAGCTTAGCGGTGGCGCCGGGCTACACCTTC
cdr3_aa: CASSLAVAPGYTF

v_call: TRBV18
clone_size: -
j_call: TRBJ1-5
d_call: -
cdr3_nt: TGTGCCAGCTCCGCGGGGAGAGGACAGCCCCAGCATTTT
cdr3_aa: CASSAGRGQPQHF

v_call: TRBV7-8
clone_size: -
j_call: TRBJ2-3
d_call: -
cdr3_nt: TGTGCCAGCAGCTTAGTAGAAGATACGCAGTATTTT
cdr3_aa: CASSLVEDTQYF

v_call: TRBV5-6
clone_size: -
j_call: TRBJ2-3
d_call: -
cdr3_nt: TGTGCCAGCAGCTTGGGGCTAGCGAGTAGCACAGATACGCAGTATTTT
cdr3_aa: CASSLGLASSTDTQYF

v_call: TRBV4-3
clone_size: -
j_call: TRBJ2-2
d_call: -
cdr3_nt: TGCGCCAGCAGCCCCCGACCCCGGTCCAACACCGGGGAGCTGTTTTTT
cdr3_aa: CASSPRPRSNTGELFF

v_call: TRBV4-1
clone_size: -
j_call: TRBJ1-4
d_call: -
cdr3_nt: TGCGCCAGCAGCCAAGTACTTCGGGGGGCGCGGATTAATGAAAAACTGTTTTTT
cdr3_aa: CASSQVLRGARINEKLFF

v_call: TRBV7-2
clone_size: -
j_call: TRBJ1-4
d_call: -
cdr3_nt: TGTGCCAGCAGCTTAAAAGGCGGGGATGGGGAAAAACTGTTTTTT
cdr3_aa: CASSLKGGDGEKLFF

v_call: TRBV14
clone_size: -
j_call: TRBJ2-5
d_call: -
cdr3_nt: TGTGCCAGCAGCCGAACCGGACCCGAGACCCAGTACTTC
cdr3_aa: CASSRTGPETQYF

v_call: TRBV5-1
clone_size: once
j_call: TRBJ2-5
d_call: TRBD1
cdr3_nt: TGCGCCAGCAGCACCGGGACAGGAGGAGAGACCCAGTACTTC
cdr3_aa: CASSTGTGGETQYF

v_call: TRBV7-6
clone_size: -
j_call: TRBJ2-5
d_call: TRBD2
cdr3_nt: TGTGCCAGCAGCTTAGGACTAGCGGGAGGGCAAGAGACCCAGTACTTC
cdr3_aa: CASSLGLAGGQETQYF

v_call: TRBV30
clone_size: -
j_call: TRBJ2-7
d_call: TRBD2
cdr3_nt: TGTGCCTGGAGCGCGGCCTCGGGAGGGCGTCCCCCCTACGAGCAGTACTTC
cdr3_aa: CAWSAASGGRPPYEQYF

v_call: TRBV7-6
clone_size: -
j_call: TRBJ1-3
d_call: -
cdr3_nt: TGTGCCAGCAGCCCCGGGGGGGGCGGAAACACCATATATTTT
cdr3_aa: CASSPGGGGNTIYF

v_call: TRBV4-1
clone_size: -
j_call: TRBJ2-7
d_call: TRBD2
cdr3_nt: TGCGCCAGCAGCCACTTGACTAGCGGGAACTACGAGCAGTACTTC
cdr3_aa: CASSHLTSGNYEQYF

v_call: TRBV7-2
clone_size: -
j_call: TRBJ2-7
d_call: -
cdr3_nt: TGTGCCAGCAGCTTAGACACCCGCTCCTACGAGCAGTACTTC
cdr3_aa: CASSLDTRSYEQYF

v_call: TRBV2
clone_size: -
j_call: TRBJ2-2
d_call: TRBD2
cdr3_nt: TGTGCCAGCAGTCCCCTAGCGGGAGAAGCCGGGGAGCTGTTTTTT
cdr3_aa: CASSPLAGEAGELFF

v_call: TRBV28
clone_size: -
j_call: TRBJ2-3
d_call: TRBD1
cdr3_nt: TGTGCCAGCAGCCCAACAGGGGGCCGGGGAGATACGCAGTATTTT
cdr3_aa: CASSPTGGRGDTQYF

v_call: TRBV5-8
clone_size: -
j_call: TRBJ2-3
d_call: TRBD2
cdr3_nt: TGTGCCAGCAGCTTGGAAACGGCGGGGGCAGATACGCAGTATTTT
cdr3_aa: CASSLETAGADTQYF

v_call: TRBV18
clone_size: -
j_call: TRBJ1-3
d_call: TRBD1
cdr3_nt: TGTGCCAGCTCACGGAGGGGGCTAAAGGAATCTGGAAACACCATATATTTT
cdr3_aa: CASSRRGLKESGNTIYF

v_call: TRBV7-2
clone_size: -
j_call: TRBJ2-3
d_call: -
cdr3_nt: TGTGCCAGCAGCCACCGGGGGGCTCTACTTAGCACAGATACGCAGTATTTT
cdr3_aa: CASSHRGALLSTDTQYF

v_call: TRBV28
clone_size: -
j_call: TRBJ1-5
d_call: -
cdr3_nt: TGTGCCAGCAGTCCGGGGCGCGGGGGGCCCCAGCATTTT
cdr3_aa: CASSPGRGGPQHF

v_call: TRBV19
clone_size: -
j_call: TRBJ1-1
d_call: -
cdr3_nt: TGTGCCAGTAGTAAGCTACAGCTAAACACTGAAGCTTTCTTT
cdr3_aa: CASSKLQLNTEAFF

v_call: TRBV28
clone_size: -
j_call: TRBJ1-5
d_call: TRBD1
cdr3_nt: TGTGCCAGCAGCTTGACAGGGAGCCAGCCCCAGCATTTT
cdr3_aa: CASSLTGSQPQHF

v_call: TRBV5-4
clone_size: -
j_call: TRBJ1-2
d_call: TRBD1
cdr3_nt: TGTGCCAGCAGCTTGCGACAGGGCCCCTCCTATGGCTACACCTTC
cdr3_aa: CASSLRQGPSYGYTF

v_call: TRBV11-2
clone_size: -
j_call: TRBJ2-3
d_call: -
cdr3_nt: TGTGCCAGCAGCTTATCTTCGGATAATACGCAGTATTTT
cdr3_aa: CASSLSSDNTQYF

v_call: TRBV5-1
clone_size: -
j_call: TRBJ2-1
d_call: -
cdr3_nt: TGCGCCAGCAGCTTGGATTCCATCAATGAGCAGTTCTTC
cdr3_aa: CASSLDSINEQFF

v_call: TRBV11-2
clone_size: -
j_call: TRBJ2-7
d_call: -
cdr3_nt: TGTGCCAGCAGCCGAAATCGACGGGGCGAGCAGTACTTC
cdr3_aa: CASSRNRRGEQYF

v_call: TRBV30
clone_size: -
j_call: TRBJ1-1
d_call: -
cdr3_nt: TGTGCCTGGAGTGTACTTGGTAGGGTGGAGGCTGAAGCTTTCTTT
cdr3_aa: CAWSVLGRVEAEAFF

v_call: TRBV9
clone_size: -
j_call: TRBJ2-2
d_call: -
cdr3_nt: TGTGCCAGCAACTACGGGAGCGGGCGGAACACCGGGGAGCTGTTTTTT
cdr3_aa: CASNYGSGRNTGELFF

v_call: TRBV6-1
clone_size: -
j_call: TRBJ1-3
d_call: -
cdr3_nt: TGTGCCATTGGCAGCGGTGTCGGAAACACCATATATTTT
cdr3_aa: CAIGSGVGNTIYF

v_call: TRBV6-5
clone_size: -
j_call: TRBJ2-7
d_call: TRBD1
cdr3_nt: TGTGCCAGCAGTTCAAGGACAGGGGGCTTCTACGAGCAGTACTTC
cdr3_aa: CASSSRTGGFYEQYF

v_call: TRBV27
clone_size: -
j_call: TRBJ2-7
d_call: TRBD2
cdr3_nt: TGTGCCAGCAGTTGGACTAGCGGGCATTCCTACGAGCAGTACTTC
cdr3_aa: CASSWTSGHSYEQYF

v_call: TRBV28
clone_size: -
j_call: TRBJ2-3
d_call: -
cdr3_nt: TGTGCCAGCAGTCACCGGAGGAGGGATGCAGATACGCAGTATTTT
cdr3_aa: CASSHRRRDADTQYF

v_call: TRBV6-5
clone_size: -
j_call: TRBJ1-1
d_call: -
cdr3_nt: TGTGCCAGCAGTCCCCTGGGCTTCCGGGTTAGTGAAGCTTTCTTT
cdr3_aa: CASSPLGFRVSEAFF

v_call: TRBV30
clone_size: -
j_call: TRBJ1-2
d_call: -
cdr3_nt: TGTGCCTGGAGGGTCTCGCCCGCTGGCTACACCTTC
cdr3_aa: CAWRVSPAGYTF

v_call: TRBV9
clone_size: -
j_call: TRBJ2-5
d_call: TRBD2
cdr3_nt: TGTGCCAGCAGCGCGGGGAGGGCGGCAGAGACCCAGTACTTC
cdr3_aa: CASSAGRAAETQYF

v_call: TRBV7-2
clone_size: -
j_call: TRBJ2-3
d_call: -
cdr3_nt: TGTGCCAGCAGCCACCAATCCGGAGGGCCGTTGAGGACAGATACGCAGTATTTT
cdr3_aa: CASSHQSGGPLRTDTQYF

v_call: TRBV6-7
clone_size: -
j_call: TRBJ2-6
d_call: TRBD1
cdr3_nt: TGTGCCAGCAGTTACGACCCGGGACAGGGGGCGACTGGGGCCAACGTCCTGACTTTC
cdr3_aa: CASSYDPGQGATGANVLTF

v_call: TRBV27
clone_size: once
j_call: TRBJ2-7
d_call: TRBD1
cdr3_nt: TGTGCCAGCAGCAGGGGGCGCCCCTACGAGCAGTACTTC
cdr3_aa: CASSRGRPYEQYF

v_call: TRBV11-2
clone_size: once
j_call: TRBJ2-5
d_call: -
cdr3_nt: TGTGCCAGCAGCTTCCAGGGGAAAGAGACCCAGTACTTC
cdr3_aa: CASSFQGKETQYF

v_call: TRBV15
clone_size: -
j_call: TRBJ1-2
d_call: -
cdr3_nt: TGTGCCACCAGCAGTCCCGGGACACCTACTAACTATGGCTACACCTTC
cdr3_aa: CATSSPGTPTNYGYTF

v_call: TRBV19
clone_size: -
j_call: TRBJ1-2
d_call: TRBD1
cdr3_nt: TGTGCCACCCGTGATGTCACGACAGGGGCCCTTAACTATGGCTACACCTTC
cdr3_aa: CATRDVTTGALNYGYTF

v_call: TRBV19
clone_size: -
j_call: TRBJ2-7
d_call: -
cdr3_nt: TGTGCCAGTAGTAGCCGGGTAAATAGCTACGAGCAGTACTTC
cdr3_aa: CASSSRVNSYEQYF

v_call: TRBV15
clone_size: -
j_call: TRBJ1-5
d_call: -
cdr3_nt: TGTGCCACCAGCAGGGACAGTTTCCAGCCCCAGCATTTT
cdr3_aa: CATSRDSFQPQHF

v_call: TRBV27
clone_size: -
j_call: TRBJ2-1
d_call: TRBD2
cdr3_nt: TGTGCCAGCAGTTCTCTAGCGGGAGGGCAGAACAATGAGCAGTTCTTC
cdr3_aa: CASSSLAGGQNNEQFF